Here is one TCR beta chain with its context. There are a few counts of this clonotype. Which antigen it targets is not known. No per-base quality is available; no much larger clone lies one base away. CDR1 and CDR2 (ENHRY, SYGVKD) derive from the germline V gene. The V end gives up 3 bases and the J end 2 bases, leaving 5 bases in the junction not matched to a gene. The CDR3 numbers 15 residues from cysteine through phenylalanine. Kept here is only the CDR3 DNA, which spans 45 bases and is read in frame from base 1. Preparation of the library involved PCR. TCR sequencing of DNA from cultured CD4+ T cells used the Oncomine TCR Beta short-read assay at the Johns Hopkins FTIC core. The QIAamp micro DNA kit was used to extract genomic DNA from the cultured CD4+ T cells. Oncomine TCR Beta libraries from cultured CD4+ T cells were pooled with unique dual indexes and sequenced on an Illumina iSeq 100. Turning to the authors' computational methods: Non-productive sequences were filtered out, and CDR3s that did not start with C, did not end with F or W, or were shorter than 7 amino acids were discarded. Antigen-specific clonotypes were identified using the MANAFEST web application through comparison of peptide-stimulated wells with reference and other culture wells. An FDR below 0.05, an odds ratio above 5, and a productive frequency above 0.1% in at least two of three replicate wells were required for clones to be considered positive. Clonotypes that were significantly expanded in both SARS-CoV-2 spike wells and at least one common cold coronavirus spike condition were defined as cross-reactive. Using R version 3.6.1, CDR3 homology was evaluated through Levenshtein distances (stringdist) along with unrooted phylogenetic trees (ape). TCRdb applied fastp at Q25 and MiXCR to the public reads, then kept only in-frame beta chains. Entries are consolidated by CDR3 protein sequence, retaining the most common genes and DNA. The V and J calls here are based on TCRdb, not the publication. Here the sample has over 15,000 distinct CDR3 sequences; less than 40% occur a single time. The ten top clones hold roughly 25% of the sample.

This sample stems from a study of vaccination and CD4 T cells after COVID-19 (dated by TCRdb to the early 2020s). A note on the overall study: The convalescent cohort comprised six males and four females, including two Hispanic individuals, seven Caucasians, two Asians and one multiracial person. The cultures were stimulated with overlapping spike peptide pools from SARS-CoV-2 and from the common cold coronaviruses HCoV-NL63, HCoV-OC43 and HCoV-229E. In 10 COVID-19 convalescent patients and several infection-naive healthy vaccine recipients, researchers compared the spike-specific CD4+ TCR repertoire from before mRNA vaccination with the repertoire from after. Participants received two doses of either the Pfizer-BioNTech BNT162b2 vaccine (n=8) or the Moderna mRNA-1273 vaccine (n=2). Post-vaccine blood samples were obtained a median of around 74 days after the second vaccine dose, with a range of roughly 14 to 241 days. Post-COVID blood samples were collected from convalescent patients a median of approximately 100 days after diagnosis, with a range of about 30 to 180 days. In control cultures, a CEFX viral epitope pool was used as positive control, an HIV-1 Nef peptide pool was used as negative control, or no peptide was added.

On the study overall, not on this receptor specifically: The number of convalescent patients in the study was relatively small, and the study did not examine early timepoints following natural infection. An increase in the median number of SARS-CoV-2-reactive clonotypes from 20 to 25 after infection to 38 after vaccination was observed, but the change was not found to be significant. Of the vaccine-specific clones in convalescent patients, 304 of 307, or nearly all, reacted only to SARS-CoV-2 spike and did not cross-react with common cold coronaviruses. In convalescent patients, a median approximately 86% of post-vaccine SARS-CoV-2-reactive clones were detected only after vaccination, suggesting vaccine-specific priming.

Taken with the paper, the label for treatment or condition translates to: roughly 11-day PBMC culture with coronavirus spike peptide pools or control peptides (ViraFEST assay). To expand antigen-specific T cells with peptide pools and then pick out the expanded clonotypes through TCR sequencing, the study relied on the ViraFEST assay. Negative nucleocapsid antibody tests taken both before and after vaccination confirmed that the healthy vaccine recipients had no prior SARS-CoV-2 infection. Each well held some 2 million PBMCs cultured with about 9.8 ug/ml peptide pools in IMDM containing approximately 5% human AB serum and roughly 9.3 IU/ml IL-2. Half of the culture medium was replaced with fresh IL-2-containing medium on days 3 and 7. After ten to eleven days of culture, CD4+ T cells were isolated by negative selection using the EasySep CD4+ T cell isolation kit. PBMCs were separated from whole blood using Ficoll-Paque Plus gradient centrifugation and then either used fresh or cryopreserved at -140C. Culture conditions were generally each tested in triplicate wells.

In this chain, TRBV10-3 is recombined with TRBJ2-3; 7 central bases correspond to TRBD1. The TCR originated in a human donor who received a COVID-19 vaccine. The starting material was CD4+ T cells from blood, cultured in vitro, obtained before SARS-CoV-2 vaccination. The nucleotides read TGTGCCATCAGTGACGGGACAGTTACCACAGATACGCAGTATTTT. This is translated as CAISDGTVTTDTQYF.